This T cell receptor (beta chain) emerged from a study of blood T cells in healthy people across ages. At least 6.5 million PBMCs were isolated per sample. Study-level points and caveats: Whereas aged donors had fewer naive CD4+ cells, long-lived donors had more of them and higher diversity. Donor CMV status, an unknown factor, possibly confounded changes in expanded clonotypes.

This CDR3 is built from 16 residues. Germline CDR1 reads SGDLS; CDR2 reads YYNGEE. The authors ran a second PCR of roughly 6 to 11 cycles using a sample-barcoded 5' primer and a J-beta primer mix. Template switching added a 12-random-nucleotide identifier to every cDNA molecule. TCRdb re-derived calls from the 5' RACE reads in MiXCR, one entry per CDR3 protein. The top ten clones hold roughly 19% of a sample with 650,000 to 800,000 distinct CDR3 sequences, under 55% of them seen once. With regard to this clonotype: Its cognate antigen is unknown.

The V and J genes are TRBV9 and TRBJ2-7, with TRBD2 identical over 7 bases. With the DNA end fitting TRBJ2-5 better, the J assignment may be wrong. This sequence originates from a man aged 60-69 years in good health. The specimen was blood. CDR3 DNA sequence: TGTGCCAGCAGCGTAGCAGTAGCGGGCCCTGGGAAGACCCAGTACTTC. It codes for CASSVAVAGPGKTQYF.